A single sample is the source of the 10 T cell receptor beta chains below, sequenced in a study of CD8+ T cells in alopecia areata. cDNA prepared by RNA extraction and subsequent reverse transcription served as the template for sequencing. The repertoire was sequenced with immunoSEQ multiplex PCR; TCRdb's copy has only in-frame clones and lacks some. The sample contains roughly 120,000 clones, around 61% of which appear only once. Material for sequencing was CD4+ T cells sorted from blood. All receptors come from a human donor in good health.

This clone was recorded a few times. V is TRBV29-1 and J is TRBJ2-1, with TRBD1 identical over 9 bases. The V segment lost 7 bases and the J segment 2 bases; nucleotides outside the gene matches: 9. This CDR3 has 15 residues. Germline V gene sequence: CDR1 SQVTM, CDR2 ANQGSEA. The CDR3 DNA reads TGCAGCGCCAGTGCCGGGACAGGGACCTACAATGAGCAGTTCTTC. Translated: CSASAGTGTYNEQFF.

This clone was recorded once. The V call is TRBV7-8, the J call TRBJ1-3; D unclear. The CDR3 covers 15 residues. Germline-derived CDR1 and CDR2 are SGHVS and FQNEAQ. V was clipped by 1 base and J by 4 bases, with 11 bases between them. The DNA for the CDR3 is TGTGCCAGCAGCTTAGTAGCGGGATCCGGAAACACCATATATTTT. Protein product: CASSLVAGSGNTIYF.

The CDR3 is CVGVPYEQYF. CDR3 coding DNA: TGCGTAGGGGTTCCCTACGAGCAGTACTTC. The rearrangement joins TRBV29-1 to TRBJ2-7; maybe TRBD1 (5 bases). The germline CDR1 and CDR2 sequences are SQVTM and ANQGSEA. The length of the CDR3 is 10 residues.

This clone has only a few counts. The rearrangement joins TRBV29-1 to TRBJ1-1, with D possibly being TRBD1 (5 bases). Germline V gives CDR1 SQVTM, CDR2 ANQGSEA. The CDR3 length is 13 residues. Trimming took 4 bases from V and 0 from J, leaving 9 bases between them. For the CDR3, the DNA is TGCAGCGTTGTTCCGGGGGTGAACACTGAAGCTTTCTTT. Amino acid sequence: CSVVPGVNTEAFF.

The chain carries TRBV2 and TRBJ2-1, with D tentatively TRBD2 (5 bases). The germline V and J ends were trimmed by 6 bases and 7 bases, with 19 bases remaining between them. Per the germline V gene, CDR1 is SNHLY and CDR2 is FYNNEI. CDR3 size: 15 residues. CDR3 nucleotide sequence: TGTGCCAGCAGGATGGAGGCTACCGGATTTAATGAGCAGTTCTTC. Translation: CASRMEATGFNEQFF.

J is TRBJ1-2 and V is TRBV6-5; 7 nucleotides agree with TRBD1. CDR3 length equals 13 residues. Germline assignment: CDR1 MNHEY and CDR2 SVGAGI. Trimming cost V 8 bases and J 8 bases; bases outside gene matches: 11. CDR3 in DNA: TGTGCCAGCTACCCGAGACAGGGAGGGGGCTACACCTTC. Amino acid sequence: CASYPRQGGGYTF.

The chain carries TRBV7-9 and TRBJ1-1; D is ambiguous. V dropped 5 bases and J dropped 10 bases, with 20 bases sitting between them. The germline CDR1 and CDR2 sequences are SEHNR and FQNEAQ (reference sequence). The CDR3 spans 14 residues. The CDR3 DNA is TGTGCCAGCAGCCCTGGCTCCCTCACTGAAAGAGCTTTCTTT. Translating gives CASSPGSLTERAFF.

The chain is built from TRBV5-4 and TRBJ2-2; D gene unclear. The CDR3 sequence is 15 residues long. V gave up 2 bases and J gave up 2 bases, with 10 bases separating them. Looked up from germline, CDR1 is SGHNT and CDR2 is YYREEE (reference sequence). This CDR3 is CASSFGISNTGELFF. The CDR3 DNA sequence: TGTGCCAGCAGCTTTGGCATCTCTAACACCGGGGAGCTGTTTTTT.

The genes are TRBV30 and TRBJ2-7; 8 bases match TRBD1. Trimming removed 7 bases from V and 0 bases from J; junction bases left unmatched: 8. CDR3 length: 14 residues. Germline CDR1 and CDR2: GTSNPN and SVGIG (reference sequence). The CDR3 sequence: CALLDRANSYEQYF. The CDR3 bases are TGTGCCTTGTTGGACAGGGCTAACTCCTACGAGCAGTACTTC. The variable domain in full, completed from reference TRBV30 and TRBJ2-7, reads SQTIHQWPATLVQPVGSPLSLECTVEGTSNPNLYWYRQAAGRGLQLLFYSVGIGQISSEVPQNLSASRPQDRQFILSSKKLLLSDSGFYLCALLDRANSYEQYFGPGTRLTVT.

This chain joins TRBV29-1 and TRBJ1-1; D is ambiguous. Germline lookup yields CDR1 SQVTM and CDR2 ANQGSEA. This CDR3 is built from 10 residues. V dropped 6 bases and J dropped 3 bases, with 5 bases sitting between them. In DNA form, the CDR3 reads TGCAGCGTCTTCGACACTGAAGCTTTCTTT. Translated: CSVFDTEAFF.